Described below is a single T cell receptor beta chain sequence and its context. Germline V gives CDR1 MNHEY, CDR2 SVGAGI. CDR3 length equals 13 residues. Trimming stripped 7 bases from V and 0 bases from J, with 9 bases between. This sample was taken from a study of control samples from healthy donors and cancer patients. Assay used: immunoSEQ multiplex PCR; TCRdb lists only in-frame clones, some missing. The sample consists of approximately 70,000 clones, roughly nine tenths of them appearing once. The rearrangement links TRBV6-5 to TRBJ1-1, with no clear D. This clonotype was obtained from a man aged 60 to 69 with lung cancer. Sequenced: PBMCs. The CDR3 sequence is CASNNQMNTEAFF. CDR3 nucleotides: TGTGCCAGCAATAATCAGATGAACACTGAAGCTTTCTTT.